Below are 8 T cell receptor beta chains sequenced from a single sample in a study of PD-1 blockade in mismatch repair-deficient tumors. Some clones are missing from TCRdb's copy, which holds only in-frame ones; the method was immunoSEQ multiplex PCR. Of about 19,000 clones in the sample, over 70% were seen once. Sequencing was performed on PBMCs, taken 52 weeks after starting pembrolizumab. The receptors stem from an adult with mismatch repair-deficient cancer.

The chain links TRBV7-2 to TRBJ1-3; perhaps TRBD1 as D (6 bases). Trimming pared 0 bases from V and 4 bases from J, leaving 10 bases between. The CDR3 loop spans 15 amino acids. The germline gives CDR1 SGHTA, CDR2 FQGNSA. CDR3 sequence: CASSLAQGTGNTIYF. For the CDR3, the DNA is TGTGCCAGCAGCTTAGCACAGGGAACAGGAAACACCATATATTTT.

V is TRBV18 and J is TRBJ2-2; TRBD1 matches 7 bases. The V gene's germline CDR1 is KGHSH and CDR2 LQKENI. CDR3 length: 17 residues. Trimming cost V 3 bases and J 1 base; bases outside gene matches: 8. The CDR3, as DNA: TGTGCCAGCTCACCCCGCACAGGGGATCTGAACACCGGGGAGCTGTTTTTT. Residues: CASSPRTGDLNTGELFF.

The V call is TRBV5-4, the J call TRBJ1-6; no clear D gene. CDR1 is SGHNT and CDR2 is YYREEE in the germline V gene (reference sequence). V lost 2 bases and J 2 bases, leaving 8 bases between the germline ends. This CDR3 has 15 amino acids. The CDR3 DNA reads TGTGCCAGCAGCTTCGAGGGAACCTATAATTCACCCCTCCACTTT. It specifies CASSFEGTYNSPLHF.

The chain uses TRBV5-1 and TRBJ2-1, with 7 positions matching TRBD2. The CDR3 runs to 16 residues. Germline V gene sequence: CDR1 SGHRS, CDR2 YFSETQ. V lost 0 bases and J lost 3; bases outside the gene matches: 6. CDR3 nucleotide sequence: TGCGCCAGCAGCTTGGTATCCGCGGGAGACTACAATGAGCAGTTCTTC. This gives the protein CASSLVSAGDYNEQFF. Combining the CDR3 with reference TRBV5-1 and TRBJ2-1 gives the whole variable domain KAGVTQTPRYLIKTRGQQVTLSCSPISGHRSVSWYQQTPGQGLQFLFEYFSETQRNKGNFPGRFSGRQFSNSRSEMNVSTLELGDSALYLCASSLVSAGDYNEQFFGPGTRLTVL.

The J gene is TRBJ1-1, the V gene TRBV21-1; the tabulated D call, TRBD1, remains unverified against the DNA. TRBV21-1 corresponds to a pseudogene. This CDR3 spans 12 amino acids. The DNA for the CDR3 is TGTGCCAGCAGAGGGGGAAAGACTGAAGCTTTCTTT. Its protein product is CASRGGKTEAFF.

The chain has TRBV15 and TRBJ2-1; D unresolved. The V end was cut by 2 bases, the J end by 0 bases, with 14 bases between. This CDR3 spans 17 amino acids. Germline CDR1 is LNHNV and CDR2 is YYDKDF (reference sequence). The CDR3 DNA reads as TGTGCCACCAGCAGACCCCCTGATCCGAGCTCCTACAATGAGCAGTTCTTC. It yields the protein CATSRPPDPSSYNEQFF.

The gene calls are TRBV6-6 and TRBJ2-5; D is perhaps TRBD2 (6 bases). Trimming removed 6 bases from V and 5 bases from J, with 19 bases in between. The CDR3 runs 15 residues. Germline values: CDR1 MNHNY, CDR2 SVGAGI (reference sequence). The CDR3 nucleotides are TGTGCCAGCAGCCCCGCGGGACTCTCCGGGGAGACCCAGTACTTC. Its protein is CASSPAGLSGETQYF.

This clone has a single count. This sequence joins TRBV2 and TRBJ2-5, with D perhaps matching TRBD2 (6 bases). The germline gives CDR1 SNHLY, CDR2 FYNNEI. V was trimmed by 3 bases and J by 5 bases, leaving 10 bases between them. The CDR3 totals 13 residues. The CDR3 nucleotides read TGTGCCAGCAGTGATGCGGGGCGGGAGACCCAGTACTTC. Amino acid sequence: CASSDAGRETQYF.